These T cell receptor beta chains were read from a single sample in a study of blood T cell repertoires in COVID-19. Here immunoSEQ multiplex PCR was the method, and the copy in TCRdb shows in-frame clones only, minus some. The sample shows 95,000 to 150,000 clones, about 82% of them seen only once. Sequenced input: peripheral blood. All receptors come from a man aged 55 to 70 with active or convalescent COVID-19. Each CDR3 is given with its conserved first and last residue.

v_gene,j_gene,CDR3aa
TRBV19,TRBJ2-7,CASSTGLAGVGEQYF
TRBV11-2,TRBJ2-3,CASSKGAAGTVDTQYF
TRBV7-2,TRBJ2-7,CASSLSQGAYEQYF
TRBV4-1,TRBJ2-6,CASSQEGLAADSGANVLTF
TRBV9,TRBJ1-2,CASSHTGGYTF
TRBV28,TRBJ2-1,CASQVSGYNEQFF
TRBV18,TRBJ1-2,CASSPRGQGAGYTF
TRBV5-1,TRBJ2-1,CASSFTSVSYNEQFF
TRBV18,TRBJ1-5,CASSPGIGGSQPQHF
TRBV7-9,TRBJ2-1,CASSLPVWREFDEQFF
TRBV9,TRBJ2-1,CASSVDSYSNEQFF
TRBV19,TRBJ1-2,CASRSETTGNYGYTF
TRBV5-1,TRBJ2-5,CASSFNPGGQETQYF
TRBV19,TRBJ1-5,CASSVQGTSNQPQHF
TRBV5-1,TRBJ1-1,CASSFQGAGTEAFF
TRBV30,TRBJ1-5,CAWSGARNQPQHF
TRBV7-2,TRBJ2-3,CASSLQAVRGYTDTQYF
TRBV19,TRBJ1-1,CASSNRGGEAFF
TRBV6-5,TRBJ1-5,CASSYRGGSNQPQHF
TRBV6-2/TRBV6-3,TRBJ2-7,CASSASSGRAPSYEQYF
TRBV6-5,TRBJ1-2,CASSSGGAGYGYTF
TRBV2,TRBJ1-6,CASSVRQGDNSPLHF
TRBV5-1,TRBJ2-1,CASSTGTSNEQFF
TRBV28,TRBJ1-5,CASSSPTIGPQHF
TRBV28,TRBJ1-1,CASSLEPSAAFF
TRBV9,TRBJ2-7,CASSVAPAGGYEQYF
TRBV28,TRBJ1-5,CASSSYGGAGQPQHF
TRBV11-2,TRBJ2-2,CASSLVRGWANTGELFF
TRBV7-8,TRBJ1-6,CASSLSVESPLHF
TRBV7-9,TRBJ1-2,CASSPGQLNYGYTF
TRBV5-1,TRBJ2-7,CASSLLGLGDEQYF
TRBV7-3,TRBJ2-5,CASSLNYGVTQYF
TRBV6-2/TRBV6-3,TRBJ2-4,CASSYQLRLAGALTKNIQYF
TRBV4-2,TRBJ2-5,CASSQEIPSGGGETQYF
TRBV7-3,TRBJ2-2,CASSLRGTGDFSGELFF
TRBV7-9,TRBJ2-5,CASSSLETQYF
TRBV6-2/TRBV6-3,TRBJ2-1,CASSYSMGLAGVNEQFF